This T cell receptor (beta chain) is drawn from a study of cytomegalovirus exposure and HLA in healthy donors. Notes on the study in general: Productive status was seen about 87% or about 30% of the time for most TCR beta V segments in an earlier analysis. Later on, an analysis tied 15,000 to 20,000 TCR beta sequences to HLA alleles at 0.05 false discovery rate.

Worth noting for this clone: Its specificity is unknown.

V lost 3 bases, J lost 1 base, and 13 bases lay in between. Looked up from germline, CDR1 is ENHRY and CDR2 is SYGVKD. There are 16 residues in the CDR3. PCR amplification relied on 60 Vbeta primers (plus 13 Jbeta primers). Profiling relied on immunoSEQ multiplex PCR, and the TCRdb table lists in-frame clones only, not all of them. The sample consists of some 130,000 clones, around three quarters of them appearing once. This receptor was taken from a man between 18 and 35 years old in good health and CMV-seronegative. The chain employs TRBV10-3 and TRBJ1-3; D is unresolved. The specimen was PBMCs. CDR3: CAISEVSRPSGNTIYF. The CDR3, as DNA: TGTGCCATCAGTGAAGTCTCCAGGCCTTCTGGAAACACCATATATTTT.